This T cell receptor beta chain derives from a study of blood T cell repertoires in COVID-19. The CDR3 has 15 amino acids. Germline V gene data show CDR1 as SGHRS and CDR2 as YFSETQ. V gave up 1 base and J gave up 5 bases; unmatched junction bases: 7. Authors' analysis steps: Amplification of reference gene primers was used by the study to estimate nucleated cell counts. The repertoire was sequenced with immunoSEQ multiplex PCR; TCRdb's copy has only in-frame clones and lacks some. V and J calls plus clone size are reproduced from that table; the DNA served to infer D and trimming. The table records over 150,000 clones, about four fifths of them present only once.

The specimen sequenced was peripheral blood. This sequence joins TRBV5-1 and TRBJ1-2, with 8 bases fitting TRBD1. This TCR came from a woman aged 80 or older with COVID-19, enrolled during active disease. CDR3 residues: CASSLRPGGTYGYTF. The DNA of the CDR3 is TGCGCCAGCAGCTTGAGGCCAGGGGGCACGTATGGCTACACCTTC.